This TCR beta chain was found in a study of blood T cell repertoires in COVID-19. Study details: Spain, Italy and the United States supplied samples that represented acute and convalescent COVID-19. T cells, B-cell-depleted T cells, or PBMCs supplied cDNA or gDNA.

How the authors handled the data: For nucleated cells, counts were estimated from reference gene primer amplification. Some clones are missing from TCRdb's copy, which holds only in-frame ones; the method was immunoSEQ multiplex PCR. The D gene and trimming were derived from the DNA, and the V and J assignments and clone size from that table. The profile covers 350,000 to 450,000 clones, with roughly 85% appearing a single time and 3.5% to 4% taken by the ten largest. V lost 5 bases and J lost 3; bases outside the gene matches: 8. This CDR3 is 16 amino acids long. Germline V gives CDR1 SGHAT, CDR2 FQNNGV.

The receptor's source is a woman aged 18-29 years with acute or convalescent COVID-19. V gene TRBV11-2 combines with J gene TRBJ1-3, with 9 nucleotides matching TRBD1. Source material: peripheral blood. CDR3 sequence (DNA): TGTGCCAGCAGCACTGGGACAGGGAAATATGGAAACACCATATATTTT. Translated, it gives CASSTGTGKYGNTIYF.